The 30 T cell receptor beta chains in this list originate from one sample, sequenced in a study of blood T cells in healthy people across ages. PCR was performed a second time for about 7 to 11 cycles using a sample-barcoded 5' primer and a J-beta primer mix. TCRdb reanalysed the 5' RACE reads using MiXCR and keeps one entry per CDR3 protein. The table lists 600,000 or so distinct CDR3 sequences, about 30% of them singletons. The sample taken for sequencing was blood. The receptors originated from an elderly woman in good health.

This clonotype was counted only a few times. The rearrangement links TRBV25-1 to TRBJ1-1; D possibly corresponds to TRBD1 (6 bases). The CDR3 has 15 residues. Trimming pared 6 bases from V and 4 bases from J, leaving 18 bases between. Germline V lookup: CDR1 MGHDK, CDR2 SYGVNS. The CDR3: CASSPRVGGGTEAFF. Here the CDR3 DNA reads TGTGCCAGCAGCCCGCGGGTAGGAGGGGGCACTGAAGCTTTCTTT. Looking up the rest from reference TRBV25-1 and TRBJ1-1 gives the full variable domain: EADIYQTPRYLVIGTGKKITLECSQTMGHDKMYWYQQDPGMELHLIHYSYGVNSTEKGDLSSESTVSRIRTEHFPLTLESARPSHTSQYLCASSPRVGGGTEAFFGQGTRLTVV.

In this sample, this clonotype turned up many times. This sequence joins TRBV29-1 and TRBJ2-3; D is unclear. Germline V gives CDR1 SQVTM, CDR2 ANQGSEA. V lost 5 bases and J lost 4, with 7 bases in between. The CDR3 contains 11 residues. CDR3 coding DNA: TGCAGCGTTATGCCCGCAGATACGCAGTATTTT. Amino acids: CSVMPADTQYF.

This clonotype was seen at least ten times. This chain uses TRBV30 with TRBJ2-1; D possibly uses TRBD1 or TRBD2 (5 bases each). V was shortened by 2 bases and J by 3 bases, with 14 bases between the two germline ends. The CDR3 is 15 residues long. The V gene's germline CDR1 is GTSNPN and CDR2 SVGIG (reference sequence). The CDR3 coding sequence is TGTGCCTGGAGTCGAGGGGTAACAGGCTACAATGAGCAGTTCTTC. Amino acid sequence: CAWSRGVTGYNEQFF.

In its sample, this clonotype was seen many times. The V call is TRBV2, the J call TRBJ2-1, with D possibly called TRBD1 or TRBD2 (5 bases each). Germline assignment: CDR1 SNHLY and CDR2 FYNNEI. The CDR3 consists of 13 residues. CDR3 DNA: TGTGCGGAAGGGGACGGTTCCTACAATGAGCAGTTCTTC. Translation: CAEGDGSYNEQFF.

Many counts were recorded for this clonotype. This rearrangement joins TRBV20-1 to TRBJ1-1, with TRBD1 matching 8 bases. The V and J ends lost 5 bases and 5 bases, in that order; junction bases with no gene match: 10. CDR1 is DFQATT and CDR2 is SNEGSKA in the germline V gene (reference sequence). The CDR3 has 14 residues. The CDR3 sequence: CSADRTGRGTEAFF. Written as DNA, the CDR3 is TGCAGTGCTGACCGGACAGGGAGAGGTACTGAAGCTTTCTTT.

This clonotype was recorded only once. Since a much larger clone is just one base distant, this may be a read error. The V call is TRBV2, the J call TRBJ2-1; 7 bases agree with TRBD2. Trimming at V came to 11 bases and at J to 5 bases, leaving 9 bases not matched to a gene. The germline V gene has CDR1 SNHLY and CDR2 FYNNEI. The CDR3 has 13 amino acids. The CDR3 DNA sequence: TGTGCCGACCGCGCGGGACTACACAATGAGCAGTTCTTC. Protein sequence: CADRAGLHNEQFF.

This clonotype was counted ten times or more. The genes are TRBV2 and TRBJ1-2, with 7 nucleotides matching TRBD1. Germline V gene data show CDR1 as SNHLY and CDR2 as FYNNEI. The CDR3 spans 14 residues. The junction had 9 bases not matched to a gene; V was cut back by 7 bases and J by 4 bases. The CDR3 sequence: CASNPGQTLYGYTF. CDR3 DNA: TGTGCCAGCAACCCGGGACAGACACTCTATGGCTACACCTTC.

The gene calls are TRBV19 and TRBJ2-4; tentatively, D is TRBD1 (5 bases). The end of the DNA is better explained by TRBJ2-7, so the J call may be wrong. Germline loops: CDR1 LNHDA, CDR2 SQIVND (reference sequence). The CDR3 is 13 amino acids. In nucleotides, the CDR3 is TGTGCCAGTAGCTCAACATTGGACACCGAGCAGTACTTC. It encodes CASSSTLDTEQYF.

The chain recombines TRBV5-5 with TRBJ1-1, with D unclear. The germline gives CDR1 SGHKS, CDR2 YYEKEE (reference sequence). The V end was cut by 2 bases, the J end by 0 bases, with 11 bases between. The length of the CDR3 is 15 residues. The CDR3, as DNA: TGTGCCAGCAGCTTAACAAGGGCTCTGAACACTGAAGCTTTCTTT. Protein product: CASSLTRALNTEAFF.

This clonotype was seen many times. V gene TRBV29-1 combines with J gene TRBJ2-7; 8 bases agree with TRBD2. Per germline, CDR1 SQVTM and CDR2 ANQGSEA. Trimming cost V 4 bases and J 5 bases; bases outside gene matches: 4. This CDR3 is 12 amino acids long. Here the CDR3 DNA reads TGCAGCGTTGTTAGCGGGACCCACGAGCAGTACTTC. Translated: CSVVSGTHEQYF.

This clonotype occurred a few times. CDR3 in DNA: TGTGCCAGCAGCGTAGGGGACCCCTCCCGAAGTACGCGCGAGCAGTACTTC. This encodes CASSVGDPSRSTREQYF. The chain employs TRBV9 and TRBJ2-7; D is tentatively TRBD1 or TRBD2 (5 bases each). CDR1 is SGDLS and CDR2 is YYNGEE in the germline V gene. The CDR3 is 17 residues long. V gave up 0 bases and J gave up 6 bases, with 22 bases separating them.

In this sample, this clonotype turned up a few times. The chain couples TRBV10-3 to TRBJ2-3; tentatively, D is TRBD1 (5 bases). The length of the CDR3 is 14 residues. V was shortened by 5 bases and J by 6 bases, with 15 bases between the two germline ends. CDR1 is ENHRY and CDR2 is SYGVKD in the germline V gene. This CDR3 is CAISWEGARDTQYF. CDR3 sequence (DNA): TGTGCCATCAGTTGGGAAGGGGCGCGGGATACGCAGTATTTT.

As DNA, the CDR3 is TGTGCCAGCAGCCCAGAAGACAGGGGGCAGGATGAAAAACTGTTTTTT. It yields the protein CASSPEDRGQDEKLFF. The chain has TRBV6-2 or TRBV6-3 and TRBJ1-4; 10 bases line up with TRBD1. The CDR3 is 16 amino acids. The trim removed 6 bases at V and 6 bases at J, leaving 10 bases unmatched. Germline values: CDR1 MNHEY, CDR2 SVGEGT.

The chain employs TRBV6-4 and TRBJ2-1, with TRBD2 matching 8 bases. From germline, CDR1 is MRHNA and CDR2 SNTAGT. V shed 2 bases, J shed 4 bases, and the junction held 4 bases outside the gene matches. This CDR3 spans 15 amino acids. The CDR3 region has the DNA TGTGCCAGCAGTGACCGGGCTAGCGGGTACAATGAGCAGTTCTTC. Translation gives CASSDRASGYNEQFF.

The rearrangement links TRBV5-1 to TRBJ2-7; the D gene is possibly TRBD1 (5 bases). V lost 2 bases to trimming and J lost 4 bases, with 13 bases between them. The length of the CDR3 is 14 residues. Germline CDR1 and CDR2: SGHRS and YFSETQ. CDR3 DNA sequence: TGCGCCAGCAGCTTAGATTCCCGACAGTACGAGCAGTACTTC. Translating it yields CASSLDSRQYEQYF.

The gene calls are TRBV5-6 and TRBJ1-5; 9 bases align to TRBD1. This CDR3 is built from 17 residues. V was pared by 1 base and J by 4 bases, with 9 bases of the junction left unmatched. Germline V gives CDR1 SGHDT, CDR2 YYEEEE. CDR3 region: CASSLRAFGTGNQPQHF. The CDR3 nucleotides are TGTGCCAGCAGCTTGAGAGCGTTTGGGACAGGGAATCAGCCCCAGCATTTT.

This clonotype was observed a handful of times. The chain links TRBV6-2 or TRBV6-3 to TRBJ2-1; 7 nucleotides line up with TRBD1. The junction had 9 bases not matched to a gene; V was cut back by 5 bases and J by 2 bases. Germline CDR1 reads MNHEY; CDR2 reads SVGEGT. CDR3 length: 16 residues. The CDR3 nucleotides read TGTGCCAGCAGTCCACCGGGACAGCAAGCCTACAATGAGCAGTTCTTC. Its protein is CASSPPGQQAYNEQFF.

The rearrangement uses TRBV9 and TRBJ1-4, with unresolved D. Per germline, CDR1 SGDLS and CDR2 YYNGEE. CDR3 length equals 16 residues. Trimming stripped 4 bases from V and 0 bases from J, with 13 bases between. CDR3 coding DNA: TGTGCCAGCAGCAACCCGGCAGTCGCAACTAATGAAAAACTGTTTTTT. It codes for CASSNPAVATNEKLFF. The full variable domain, completed using reference TRBV9 and TRBJ1-4, is DSGVTQTPKHLITATGQRVTLRCSPRSGDLSVYWYQQSLDQGLQFLIQYYNGEERAKGNILERFSAQQFPDLHSELNLSSLELGDSALYFCASSNPAVATNEKLFFGSGTQLSVL.

The V call is TRBV6-5, the J call TRBJ2-1; TRBD2 is a possible D gene (7 bases). This CDR3 is built from 15 residues. The germline V gene has CDR1 MNHEY and CDR2 SVGAGI. V gave up 4 bases and J gave up 8 bases, with 18 bases separating them. The CDR3 sequence is CASSWRGRLGDEQFF. CDR3 sequence (DNA): TGTGCCAGCAGTTGGCGGGGGCGGCTCGGGGATGAGCAGTTCTTC.

A single count supports this clonotype. The chain recombines TRBV6-4 with TRBJ1-2; D may be TRBD1 (5 bases). V gave up 6 bases and J gave up 3 bases, with 14 bases separating them. CDR1 is MRHNA, CDR2 SNTAGT, per germline. This CDR3 spans 14 amino acids. For the CDR3, the DNA is TGTGCCAGCAGCCGGGGCCCCAAGGACTATGGCTACACCTTC. Protein: CASSRGPKDYGYTF.

Of note for this clonotype: One base away lies a much larger clone, so this may be a sequencing read error. The rearrangement uses TRBV7-2 and TRBJ2-7; 12 bases line up with TRBD2. This CDR3 spans 14 amino acids. V was clipped by 6 bases and J by 7 bases; unmatched bases: 7. Looked up from germline, CDR1 is SGHTA and CDR2 is FQGNSA. CDR3 sequence: CASRLAGGYNEQYF. The DNA for the CDR3 is TGTGCCAGCAGACTAGCGGGGGGCTACAATGAGCAGTACTTC.

The chain carries TRBV20-1 and TRBJ2-4, with TRBD2 matching over 9 bases. V was pared by 7 bases and J by 0 bases, with 10 bases of the junction left unmatched. Germline V gene sequence: CDR1 DFQATT, CDR2 SNEGSKA (reference sequence). There are 16 residues in the CDR3. The CDR3 here is CSVPLAGHLAKNIQYF. The CDR3 DNA reads TGCAGTGTCCCGCTAGCGGGGCACTTAGCCAAAAACATTCAGTACTTC.

This clonotype showed up many times. The rearrangement joins TRBV10-3 to TRBJ2-7; D may correspond to TRBD1 or TRBD2 (6 bases each). This CDR3 has 12 residues. The germline V and J ends were trimmed by 10 bases and 6 bases, with 16 bases remaining between them. The germline gives CDR1 ENHRY, CDR2 SYGVKD. The CDR3 sequence is CATGGPRGEQYF. In DNA, the CDR3 is TGTGCCACCGGGGGTCCCAGGGGCGAGCAGTACTTC.

This clonotype was detected only a few times. This chain links TRBV12-5 with TRBJ1-1, with a possible D match to TRBD1 (5 bases). CDR3 length: 13 amino acids. The germline gives CDR1 LGHNT, CDR2 FRNRAP. Trimming stripped 2 bases from V and 7 bases from J, with 11 bases between. The CDR3 spells CASGLFDRDEAFF. As DNA, the CDR3 is TGTGCTAGTGGTTTGTTCGACAGAGATGAAGCTTTCTTT.

This clonotype was seen only a few times. The chain links TRBV12-3 or TRBV12-4 to TRBJ1-2, with a weak D call TRBD1 (6 bases). This CDR3 comprises 14 residues. The V gene lost 3 bases and the J gene lost 8 bases, with 16 bases spanning the gap. CDR3 sequence reads: CASSFQGMGRGYTF. In DNA, the CDR3 is TGTGCCAGCAGTTTTCAGGGGATGGGACGCGGCTACACCTTC.

This clonotype showed up many times. The rearrangement links TRBV6-5 to TRBJ2-7, with D hard to call. This CDR3 region has 15 residues. The V end lost 1 base, the J end lost 4 bases, and 14 bases lay between the germline ends. CDR1 and CDR2 from the germline V gene are MNHEY and SVGAGI. CDR3 sequence: CASSYYPRMEYEQYF. DNA of the CDR3: TGTGCCAGCAGTTACTACCCAAGGATGGAATACGAGCAGTACTTC.

This clonotype was recorded at least ten times. The chain is built from TRBV7-2 and TRBJ1-5; 7 nucleotides line up with TRBD1. Losses at the gene ends were 4 bases for V and 3 bases for J; bases not matched to a gene: 6. CDR1 is SGHTA, CDR2 FQGNSA, per germline. CDR3 size: 15 residues. The CDR3 nucleotides are TGTGCCAGCAGCTCCTCGGGGACAGACAATCAGCCCCAGCATTTT. Encoded protein: CASSSSGTDNQPQHF.

The table lists this clonotype with many counts. In nucleotides, the CDR3 is TGCAGTGCTGCCCACCGACTAGCGGGGTCCACAGATACGCAGTATTTT. Translating it yields CSAAHRLAGSTDTQYF. The chain has TRBV20-1 and TRBJ2-3; 11 bases agree with TRBD2. The CDR3 runs 16 residues. Germline CDR1 reads DFQATT; CDR2 reads SNEGSKA (reference sequence). V lost 5 bases to trimming and J lost 2 bases; unmatched junction nucleotides: 9.

In regard to this clonotype: A much bigger clone sits one base away, suggesting this may be a read error. The V gene is TRBV7-2, the J gene TRBJ2-5, with D possibly TRBD2 on 7 matching bases. This CDR3 has 16 amino acids. Germline CDR1 and CDR2: SGHTA and FQGNSA. V was pared by 2 bases and J by 5 bases, with 18 bases between. In DNA form, the CDR3 reads TGTGCCAGCAGCTTACACGTGGGGGGGCGTGTCGAGACCCAGTACTTC. Translating gives CASSLHVGGRVETQYF.

The V and J genes are TRBV10-1 and TRBJ2-1; 11 positions match TRBD1. V lost 3 bases and J lost 7; bases outside the gene matches: 8. Germline V CDR1 and CDR2: WNHNN, SYGVQD (reference sequence). This CDR3 spans 16 amino acids. CDR3 sequence reads: CASSDLGDRGSNEQFF. CDR3 DNA sequence: TGCGCCAGCAGTGATCTTGGGGACAGGGGGTCAAATGAGCAGTTCTTC.